This entry features one T cell receptor beta chain sequence. The authors' processing: Nucleated cell counts were estimated from reference gene primer amplification. Measured with immunoSEQ multiplex PCR; TCRdb has only the in-frame clones, and not every one. V and J calls and clone size come straight from that table; D and trimming were deduced from the DNA. The repertoire consists of about 150,000 clones, with 84% occurring once and the leading ten covering approximately 10%. This CDR3 region has 14 residues. With V trimmed by 4 bases and J by 6 bases, 7 bases remained unmatched. Germline assignment: CDR1 MNHEY and CDR2 SMNVEV (reference sequence). These data belong to a study of blood T cell repertoires in COVID-19. Across the whole study: T cells, B-cell-depleted T cells, or PBMCs provided the cDNA or gDNA that served as material.

This rearrangement joins TRBV27 to TRBJ2-3; 7 nucleotides line up with TRBD2. This clonotype was obtained from a woman aged 45-65 years with acute or convalescent COVID-19. What was sequenced was peripheral blood. In DNA form, the CDR3 reads TGTGCCAGCAGTTCGGCGGGAGTAGATGATACGCAGTATTTT. Its protein product is CASSSAGVDDTQYF.